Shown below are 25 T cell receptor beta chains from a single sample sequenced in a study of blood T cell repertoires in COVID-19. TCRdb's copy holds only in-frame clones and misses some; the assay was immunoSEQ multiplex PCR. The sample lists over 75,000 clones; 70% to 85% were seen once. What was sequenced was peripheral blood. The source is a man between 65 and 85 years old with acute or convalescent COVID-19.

The CDR3 DNA is TGTGCCAGCAGTCCCCGACAGGGTCGTGAGCAGTTCTTC. It specifies CASSPRQGREQFF. This chain links TRBV6-5 with TRBJ2-1; 7 bases fit TRBD1. With V trimmed by 5 bases and J by 9 bases, 7 bases remained unmatched. Germline V CDR1 and CDR2: MNHEY, SVGAGI. The CDR3 loop spans 13 amino acids.

The chain's CDR3 is CASSSMDRGGDTQYF. The CDR3 DNA sequence: TGTGCCAGCAGCTCCATGGACAGGGGAGGAGATACGCAGTATTTT. The chain combines TRBV7-3 with TRBJ2-3, with TRBD1 matching 9 bases. CDR1 is SGHTA and CDR2 is FQGTGA in the germline V gene. Trimming took 4 bases from V and 5 from J; bases not matched to a gene: 7. This CDR3 has 15 residues.

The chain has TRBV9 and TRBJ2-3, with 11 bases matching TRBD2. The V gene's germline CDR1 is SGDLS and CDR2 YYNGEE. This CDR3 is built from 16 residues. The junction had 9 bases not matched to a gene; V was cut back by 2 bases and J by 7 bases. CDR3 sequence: CASSVRLAGGIHTQYF. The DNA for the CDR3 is TGTGCCAGCAGCGTCCGATTAGCGGGGGGGATCCATACGCAGTATTTT.

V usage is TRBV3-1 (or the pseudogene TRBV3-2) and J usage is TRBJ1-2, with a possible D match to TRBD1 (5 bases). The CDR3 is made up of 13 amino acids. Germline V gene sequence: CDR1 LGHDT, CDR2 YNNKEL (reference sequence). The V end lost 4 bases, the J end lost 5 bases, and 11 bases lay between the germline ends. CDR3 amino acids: CASSPRTPYGYTF. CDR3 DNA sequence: TGTGCCAGCAGCCCACGGACACCTTATGGCTACACCTTC.

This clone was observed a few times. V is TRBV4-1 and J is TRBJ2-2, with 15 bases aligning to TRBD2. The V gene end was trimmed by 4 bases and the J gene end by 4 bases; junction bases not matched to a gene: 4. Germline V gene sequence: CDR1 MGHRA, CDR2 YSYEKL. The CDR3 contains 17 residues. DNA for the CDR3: TGCGCCAGCAGCCCGGGACTAGCGGGGGGAGGCACCGGGGAGCTGTTTTTT. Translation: CASSPGLAGGGTGELFF.

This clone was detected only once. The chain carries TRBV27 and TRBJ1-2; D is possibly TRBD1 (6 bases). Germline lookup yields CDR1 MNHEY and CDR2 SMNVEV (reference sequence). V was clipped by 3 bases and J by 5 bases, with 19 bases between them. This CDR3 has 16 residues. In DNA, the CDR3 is TGTGCCAGCAGTTTGCGCCCGGCAGGGGACTATTATGGCTACACCTTC. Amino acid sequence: CASSLRPAGDYYGYTF.

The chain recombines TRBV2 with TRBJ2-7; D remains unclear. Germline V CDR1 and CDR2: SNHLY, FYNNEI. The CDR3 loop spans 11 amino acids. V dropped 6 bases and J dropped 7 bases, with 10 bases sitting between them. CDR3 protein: CASRAQWEQYF. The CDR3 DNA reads TGTGCCAGCAGGGCCCAATGGGAGCAGTACTTC.

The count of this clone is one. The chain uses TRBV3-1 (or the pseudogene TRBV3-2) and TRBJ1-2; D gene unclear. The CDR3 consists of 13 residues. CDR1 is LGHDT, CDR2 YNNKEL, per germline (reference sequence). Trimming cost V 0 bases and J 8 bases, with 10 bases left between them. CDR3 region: CASSQDPGSGYTF. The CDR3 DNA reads TGTGCCAGCAGCCAAGATCCGGGGTCGGGCTACACCTTC.

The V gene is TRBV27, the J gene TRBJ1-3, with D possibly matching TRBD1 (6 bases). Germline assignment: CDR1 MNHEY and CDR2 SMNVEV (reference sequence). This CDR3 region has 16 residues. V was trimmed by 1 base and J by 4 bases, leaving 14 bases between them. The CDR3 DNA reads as TGTGCCAGCAGTTTATGGGGGGGGCGCATAGGAAACACCATATATTTT. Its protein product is CASSLWGGRIGNTIYF.

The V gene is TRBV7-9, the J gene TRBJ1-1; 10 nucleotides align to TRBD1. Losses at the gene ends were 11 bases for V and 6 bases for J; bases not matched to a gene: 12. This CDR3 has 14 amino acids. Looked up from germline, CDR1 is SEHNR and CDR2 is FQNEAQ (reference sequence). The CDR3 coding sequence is TGTGCCTACGTTTTGGGACAGGGGATCGCTGAAGCTTTCTTT. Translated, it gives CAYVLGQGIAEAFF.

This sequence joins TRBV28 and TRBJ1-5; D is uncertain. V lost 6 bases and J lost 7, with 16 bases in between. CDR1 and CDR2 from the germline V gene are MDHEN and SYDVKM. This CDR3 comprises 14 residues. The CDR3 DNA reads TGTGCCAGCAGCCTGGGCCTGCCGGTACAGCCCCAGCATTTT. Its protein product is CASSLGLPVQPQHF.

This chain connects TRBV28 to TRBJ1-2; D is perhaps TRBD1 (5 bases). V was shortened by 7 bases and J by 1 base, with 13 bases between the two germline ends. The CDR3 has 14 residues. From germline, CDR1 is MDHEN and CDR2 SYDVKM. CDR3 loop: CASTPQEINYGYTF. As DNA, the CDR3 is TGTGCCAGCACTCCACAGGAGATTAACTATGGCTACACCTTC.

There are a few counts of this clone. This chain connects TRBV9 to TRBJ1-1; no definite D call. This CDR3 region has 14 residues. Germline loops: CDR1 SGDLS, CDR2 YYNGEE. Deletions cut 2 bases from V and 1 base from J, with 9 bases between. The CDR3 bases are TGTGCCAGCAGCGTCTTTACTGGGAACACTGAAGCTTTCTTT. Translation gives CASSVFTGNTEAFF.

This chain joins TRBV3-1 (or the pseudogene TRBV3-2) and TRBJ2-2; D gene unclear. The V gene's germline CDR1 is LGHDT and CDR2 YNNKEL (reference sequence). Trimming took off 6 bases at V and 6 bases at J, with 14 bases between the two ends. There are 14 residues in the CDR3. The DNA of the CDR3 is TGTGCCAGCAGAGACGACATGAAGCCCGGGGAGCTGTTTTTT. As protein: CASRDDMKPGELFF.

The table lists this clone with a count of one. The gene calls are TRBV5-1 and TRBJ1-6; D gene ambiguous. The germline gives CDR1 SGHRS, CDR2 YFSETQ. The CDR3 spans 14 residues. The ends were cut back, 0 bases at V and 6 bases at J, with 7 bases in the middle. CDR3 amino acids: CASSLDTPNSPLHF. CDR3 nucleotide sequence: TGCGCCAGCAGCTTGGACACCCCTAATTCACCCCTCCACTTT.

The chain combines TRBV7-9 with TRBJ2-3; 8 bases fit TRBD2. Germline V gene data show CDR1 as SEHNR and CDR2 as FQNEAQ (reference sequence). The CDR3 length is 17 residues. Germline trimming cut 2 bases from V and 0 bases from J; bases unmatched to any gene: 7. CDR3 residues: CASSLRGGRHSTDTQYF. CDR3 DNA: TGTGCCAGCAGCTTACGCGGGGGGAGACATAGCACAGATACGCAGTATTTT.

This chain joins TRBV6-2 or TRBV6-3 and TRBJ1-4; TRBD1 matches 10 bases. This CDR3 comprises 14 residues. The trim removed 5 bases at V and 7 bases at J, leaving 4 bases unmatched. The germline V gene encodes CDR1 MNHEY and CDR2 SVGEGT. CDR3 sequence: CASSGRTGGEKLFF. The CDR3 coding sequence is TGTGCCAGCAGTGGCCGGACAGGGGGTGAAAAACTGTTTTTT.

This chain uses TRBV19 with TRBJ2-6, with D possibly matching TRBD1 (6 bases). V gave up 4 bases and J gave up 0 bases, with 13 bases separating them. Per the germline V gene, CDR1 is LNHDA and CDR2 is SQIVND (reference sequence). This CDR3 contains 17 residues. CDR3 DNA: TGTGCCAGTAGTACGCACCGACAGGTCTCTGGGGCCAACGTCCTGACTTTC. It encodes CASSTHRQVSGANVLTF.

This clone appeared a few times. The CDR3 here is CASSLYNEQYV. The CDR3 nucleotides are TGTGCCAGCAGCCTATATAACGAGCAGTACGTC. The V call is TRBV5-5, the J call TRBJ2-7, with unresolved D. Trimming shortened V by 4 bases and J by 5 bases, and 7 bases separated the two germline ends. The germline V gene encodes CDR1 SGHKS and CDR2 YYEKEE (reference sequence). The CDR3 consists of 11 residues.

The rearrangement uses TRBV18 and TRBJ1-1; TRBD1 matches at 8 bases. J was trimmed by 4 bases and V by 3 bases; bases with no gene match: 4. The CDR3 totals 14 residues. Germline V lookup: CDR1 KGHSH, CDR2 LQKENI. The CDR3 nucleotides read TGTGCCAGCTCACCGACAGGGGTGAGCACTGAAGCTTTCTTT. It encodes CASSPTGVSTEAFF.

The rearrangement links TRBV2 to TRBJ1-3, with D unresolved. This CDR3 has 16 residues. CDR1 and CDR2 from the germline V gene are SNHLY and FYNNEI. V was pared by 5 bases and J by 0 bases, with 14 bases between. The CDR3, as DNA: TGTGCCAGCAGTTTGGGAGGGTCTGGCTCTGGAAACACCATATATTTT. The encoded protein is CASSLGGSGSGNTIYF.

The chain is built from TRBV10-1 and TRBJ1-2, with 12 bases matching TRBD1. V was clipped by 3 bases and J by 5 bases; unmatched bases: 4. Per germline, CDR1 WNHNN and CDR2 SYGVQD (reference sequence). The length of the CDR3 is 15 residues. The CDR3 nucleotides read TGCGCCAGCAGTGAAGGGACAGGGGGCCGGTATGGCTACACCTTC. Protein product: CASSEGTGGRYGYTF.

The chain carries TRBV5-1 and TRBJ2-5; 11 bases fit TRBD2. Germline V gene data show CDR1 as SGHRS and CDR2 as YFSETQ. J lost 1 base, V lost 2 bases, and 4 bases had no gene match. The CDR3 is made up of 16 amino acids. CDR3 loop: CASSLRSGGAQETQYF. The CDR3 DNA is TGCGCCAGCAGCTTACGTAGCGGGGGGGCCCAAGAGACCCAGTACTTC.

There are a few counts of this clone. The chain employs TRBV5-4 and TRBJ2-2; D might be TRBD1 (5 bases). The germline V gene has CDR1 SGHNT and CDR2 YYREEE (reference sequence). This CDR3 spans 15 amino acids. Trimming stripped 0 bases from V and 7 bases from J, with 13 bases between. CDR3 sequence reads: CASSLVQGKGGELFF. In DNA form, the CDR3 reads TGTGCCAGCAGCTTGGTTCAGGGAAAGGGCGGGGAGCTGTTTTTT.

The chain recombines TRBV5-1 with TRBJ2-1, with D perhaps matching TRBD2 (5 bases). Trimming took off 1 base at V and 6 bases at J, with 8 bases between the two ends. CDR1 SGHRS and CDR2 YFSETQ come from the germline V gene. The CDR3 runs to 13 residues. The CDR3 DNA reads TGCGCCAGCAGCTTGTTAGCGCCCAATGAGCAGTTCTTC. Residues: CASSLLAPNEQFF.